The sequence of this T cell receptor (beta chain) was determined in a study of blood T cell repertoires in COVID-19. Study information: The analysed material was cDNA or gDNA that came from T cells, B-cell-depleted T cells, or PBMCs.

TCRdb's copy holds only in-frame clones and misses some; the assay was immunoSEQ multiplex PCR. The profile shows under 150,000 clones, more than 80% of them singletons. Trimming pared 0 bases from V and 9 bases from J, leaving 12 bases between. This CDR3 comprises 14 residues. Germline V gives CDR1 LNHNV, CDR2 YYDKDF (reference sequence). Sequenced input: peripheral blood. The chain employs TRBV15 and TRBJ1-5, with D unresolved. This sequence originates from a middle-aged woman with acute or convalescent COVID-19. The CDR3 spells CATSREIGGSPQHF. CDR3 nucleotides: TGTGCCACCAGCAGAGAAATTGGCGGATCGCCCCAGCATTTT.